A single sample gave rise to the 19 T cell receptor beta chains below, sequenced in a study of T cell responses to AZD1222 COVID-19 vaccine. The protocol was immunoSEQ multiplex PCR, while the TCRdb copy is restricted to in-frame clones and leaves out a portion. The sample holds 25,000 to 35,000 clones, around four fifths seen once. This sample comprised peripheral blood, obtained on day 0 of AZD1222 vaccination. The receptor source for this set is an adult in good health.

V and J are TRBV7-9 and TRBJ2-7; D is unresolved. V was clipped by 3 bases and J by 5 bases, with 14 bases between them. This CDR3 spans 14 amino acids. Germline V gene lookup returns CDR1 SEHNR and CDR2 FQNEAQ (reference sequence). The CDR3 bases are TGTGCCAGCAGCTTGAGTCGGAAGGTCGACGAGCAGTACGTC. Translated, it gives CASSLSRKVDEQYV.

The rearrangement uses TRBV27 and TRBJ2-7, with 11 bases aligning to TRBD1. The length of the CDR3 is 14 residues. V lost 6 bases, J lost 7 bases, and 8 bases stayed unmatched. CDR1 and CDR2 (germline): MNHEY, SMNVEV (reference sequence). This chain's CDR3 is CASRNRDRGREQYF. CDR3 nucleotide sequence: TGTGCCAGCAGAAACCGGGACAGGGGGAGAGAGCAGTACTTC.

This chain links TRBV6-6 with TRBJ1-4; possible D gene TRBD1, 5 bases. V was pared by 4 bases and J by 7 bases, with 13 bases between. Germline-derived CDR1 and CDR2 are MNHNY and SVGAGI (reference sequence). This CDR3 comprises 14 residues. CDR3 amino acids: CASSSAAGREKLFF. CDR3 in DNA: TGTGCCAGCAGTTCAGCGGCGGGGCGTGAAAAACTGTTTTTT.

The genes are TRBV25-1 and TRBJ2-1, with D unclear. This CDR3 has 13 residues. Deletions cut 5 bases from V and 7 bases from J, with 12 bases between. The germline gives CDR1 MGHDK, CDR2 SYGVNS. CDR3 nucleotides: TGTGCCAGCAGTCGAAGATGGGCAAATGAGCAGTTCTTC. This sequence encodes CASSRRWANEQFF.

This clone was found a few times. The chain recombines TRBV25-1 with TRBJ1-3, with a weak D call TRBD1 (5 bases). The germline V gene has CDR1 MGHDK and CDR2 SYGVNS. V was clipped by 1 base and J by 3 bases, with 13 bases between them. The CDR3 is 16 residues long. DNA of the CDR3: TGTGCCAGCAGTGAATCTGGGGGACCTGGTGGAAACACCATATATTTT. Translated, it gives CASSESGGPGGNTIYF.

The chain links TRBV3-1 (or the pseudogene TRBV3-2) to TRBJ2-7; no reliable D call. The CDR3 is 14 residues long. Trimming took 0 bases from V and 6 from J, leaving 12 bases between them. CDR1 is LGHDT, CDR2 YNNKEL, per germline (reference sequence). CDR3 amino acids: CASSQDQSSGEQYV. CDR3 DNA: TGTGCCAGCAGCCAAGATCAGTCTAGTGGCGAGCAGTACGTC.

The chain joins TRBV11-2 to TRBJ1-1; TRBD1 might be the D (6 bases). Germline CDR1 and CDR2: SGHAT and FQNNGV. V lost 2 bases and J lost 5, with 15 bases in between. The CDR3 spans 15 residues. The DNA of the CDR3 is TGTGCCAGCAGCTTATTTGGGGGCCGGGTGACTGAAGCTTTCTTT. Its protein product is CASSLFGGRVTEAFF.

In its sample, this clone was seen a few times. V gene TRBV29-1 combines with J gene TRBJ1-1; D unresolved. V lost 6 bases and J lost 0, with 2 bases in between. Germline lookup yields CDR1 SQVTM and CDR2 ANQGSEA. This CDR3 comprises 10 residues. CDR3 nucleotide sequence: TGCAGCGTGGTGAACACTGAAGCTTTCTTT. Encoded protein: CSVVNTEAFF.

The chain carries TRBV5-1 and TRBJ2-7, with TRBD2 identical over 9 bases. Losses at the gene ends were 4 bases for V and 4 bases for J; bases not matched to a gene: 9. The CDR3 extends over 15 amino acids. The germline V gene has CDR1 SGHRS and CDR2 YFSETQ. The CDR3 bases are TGCGCCAGCAGCCCCTCAGCGGGAGGCGCTTACGAGCAGTACGTC. As protein: CASSPSAGGAYEQYV.

The V gene is TRBV5-4, the J gene TRBJ1-2; the D is unclear. Trimming took off 5 bases at V and 4 bases at J, with 15 bases between the two ends. Germline V lookup: CDR1 SGHNT, CDR2 YYREEE (reference sequence). This CDR3 region has 14 residues. The CDR3 is CASRLSSTPYGYTF. Here the CDR3 DNA reads TGTGCCAGCAGACTCTCCTCCACCCCCTATGGCTACACCTTC.

This clone was observed a handful of times. The gene calls are TRBV19 and TRBJ2-3; no reliable D call. V was shortened by 5 bases and J by 6 bases, with 18 bases between the two germline ends. Germline V gives CDR1 LNHDA, CDR2 SQIVND (reference sequence). The CDR3 contains 15 residues. Here the CDR3 reads CASSLDGGPRDTQYF. CDR3 DNA sequence: TGTGCCAGTAGTCTCGACGGTGGGCCCCGGGATACGCAGTATTTT.

The chain joins TRBV13 to TRBJ2-1; 14 bases are a match to TRBD2. CDR1 and CDR2 from the germline V gene are PRHDT and FYEKMQ (reference sequence). V trimming: 4 bases; J trimming: 9 bases; junction bases outside the gene matches: 5. This CDR3 has 15 residues. The CDR3 nucleotides are TGTGCCAGCAGCTCGGGACTAGCGGGAGTAGGTGAGCAGTTCTTC. Translating gives CASSSGLAGVGEQFF.

The chain couples TRBV24-1 to TRBJ1-5; D is unresolved. Looked up from germline, CDR1 is KGHDR and CDR2 is SFDVKD. The CDR3 covers 20 residues. V was trimmed by 8 bases and J by 3 bases, leaving 31 bases between them. CDR3 DNA sequence: TGTGCCACCACCGATCGGAAAAATTGGACGGGAGAGGATTCCAATCAGCCCCAGCATTTT. Its protein is CATTDRKNWTGEDSNQPQHF.

The chain joins TRBV19 to TRBJ1-5, with 12 nucleotides matching TRBD1. CDR3 size: 17 residues. V was clipped by 5 bases and J by 2 bases; unmatched bases: 7. The germline V gene has CDR1 LNHDA and CDR2 SQIVND (reference sequence). CDR3 in amino acids: CASSLGTGGAGNQPQHF. The DNA of the CDR3 is TGTGCCAGTAGTTTAGGGACAGGGGGCGCGGGCAATCAGCCCCAGCATTTT.

V usage is TRBV11-1 and J usage is TRBJ1-1; unclear D gene. The CDR3 extends over 13 amino acids. V dropped 3 bases and J dropped 1 base, with 6 bases sitting between them. The germline V gene encodes CDR1 SGHAT and CDR2 FQDESV (reference sequence). The CDR3 sequence is CASSLLENTEAFF. The CDR3 region has the DNA TGTGCCAGCAGCTTGCTGGAGAACACTGAAGCTTTCTTT.

This clone was seen only once. CDR3 amino acids: CASSQGGGLSPGGNTEAFF. CDR3 bases: TGCGCCAGCAGCCAAGGAGGAGGTCTATCACCCGGGGGAAATACTGAAGCTTTCTTT. The chain is built from TRBV4-1 and TRBJ1-1, with D maybe TRBD1 (5 bases). This CDR3 is 19 amino acids long. Germline V gene data show CDR1 as MGHRA and CDR2 as YSYEKL. V lost 1 base and J 5 bases, leaving 26 bases between the germline ends.

The V call is TRBV6-5, the J call TRBJ2-7; maybe TRBD2 (5 bases). V shed 7 bases and J shed 5 bases, with 9 bases lying between them. Germline-derived CDR1 and CDR2 are MNHEY and SVGAGI. The CDR3 has 11 amino acids. CDR3: CASTSSHEQYF. In DNA form, the CDR3 reads TGTGCCAGCACTAGCAGCCACGAGCAGTACTTC.

The chain is built from TRBV19 and TRBJ1-1, with 7 bases fitting TRBD1. V gave up 7 bases and J gave up 2 bases; unmatched junction bases: 7. Germline assignment: CDR1 LNHDA and CDR2 SQIVND (reference sequence). The CDR3 is made up of 14 amino acids. CDR3 sequence (DNA): TGTGCCAGTATAGCGGGACAGTTAAACACTGAAGCTTTCTTT. Translating it yields CASIAGQLNTEAFF.

The chain links TRBV29-1 to TRBJ1-3; TRBD1 matches at 9 bases. V was clipped by 2 bases and J by 8 bases; unmatched bases: 4. This CDR3 is built from 13 residues. Germline V gene sequence: CDR1 SQVTM, CDR2 ANQGSEA. This CDR3 reads CSVEKQGADTIYF. Here the CDR3 DNA reads TGCAGCGTTGAAAAACAGGGGGCGGACACCATATATTTT.